Included here is one TCR beta chain sequence, with context. There is no known antigen for this receptor. Nothing much larger sits one base from this clone, and base qualities are not available. The library relied on RT-PCR. The sequencer listed for this sample is Illumina HiSeq 2500. Using fastp trimming at Q25 and MiXCR clonotype assembly, TCRdb reanalyzed the public sequencing data and kept in-frame beta chains. Every CDR3 protein is listed once, alongside the most common genes and DNA of its rows. Within this sample are approximately 500,000 distinct CDR3 sequences, with roughly 13% of them counted one time only. The leading ten clones occupy roughly 14% of the sample. The entry originates in a study of response to subunit inactivated influenza vaccine (dated by TCRdb to 2017 to 2018). About the investigation overall: Deep quantitative T cell receptor repertoire profiling was used in the study to track responses to a trivalent subunit inactivated influenza vaccine. Summary of the overall study and its limitations: It was suggested by the authors that each seasonal influenza vaccination may recruit only a limited number of new T cells.

Explained via the paper, the time point label denotes: 45 days after influenza vaccine administration. From the cysteine up to the phenylalanine, the CDR3 has a length of 15 residues. CDR3 DNA only is kept here, 45 bases in frame from base 1. CDR1 is given as DFQATT and CDR2 as SNEGSKA, both from the germline V gene (reference sequence). V is pared back by 4 bases and J by 2 bases, with 16 bases lying between the germline termini. The chain couples TRBV20-1 to TRBJ2-3; the D gene is unclear. The specimen comprised PBMCs from blood, sampled roughly 6 weeks after vaccination. The TCR sequence derives from a middle-aged man who received an inactivated influenza vaccine. Donor details come from another sample of the same person, matched by shared clones. Here is the DNA: TGCAGTGCTACCCCGGCCCGTACCCCCACAGATACGCAGTATTTT. The encoded protein is CSATPARTPTDTQYF.